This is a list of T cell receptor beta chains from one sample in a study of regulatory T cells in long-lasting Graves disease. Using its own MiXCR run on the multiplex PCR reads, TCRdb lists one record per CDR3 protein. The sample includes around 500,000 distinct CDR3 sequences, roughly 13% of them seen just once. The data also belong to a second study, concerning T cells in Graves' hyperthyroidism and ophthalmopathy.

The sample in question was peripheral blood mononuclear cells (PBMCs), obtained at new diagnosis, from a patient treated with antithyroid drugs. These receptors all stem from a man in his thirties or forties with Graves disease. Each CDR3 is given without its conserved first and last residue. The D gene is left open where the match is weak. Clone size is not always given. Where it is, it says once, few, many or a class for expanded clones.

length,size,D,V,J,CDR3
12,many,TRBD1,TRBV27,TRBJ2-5,ASSPQGATETQY
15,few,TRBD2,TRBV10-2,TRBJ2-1,ASSSTPGLAGYNEQF
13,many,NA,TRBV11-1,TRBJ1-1,ASSLARPAAPEAF
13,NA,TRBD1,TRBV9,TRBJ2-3,ASSLSTGTADTQY
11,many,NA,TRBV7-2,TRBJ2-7,ASSRRANHEQY
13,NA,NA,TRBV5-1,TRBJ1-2,ASSFLRPPTDGYT
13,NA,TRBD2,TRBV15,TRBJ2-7,ATSRRGGDSYEQY
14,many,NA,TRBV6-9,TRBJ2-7,ASSYGGQSPSYEQY
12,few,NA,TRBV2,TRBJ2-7,ASRSGERTYEQY
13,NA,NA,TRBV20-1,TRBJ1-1,SARDSRVPNTEAF
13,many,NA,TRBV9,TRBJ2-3,ASSVVPVSTDTQY
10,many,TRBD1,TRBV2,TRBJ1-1,ASRPGQGEAF
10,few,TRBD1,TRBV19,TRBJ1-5,ASRDRDQPQH
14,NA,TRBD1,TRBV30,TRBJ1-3,ACPLRTGGSGNTIY
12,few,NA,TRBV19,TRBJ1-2,ASSISFGVRGYT
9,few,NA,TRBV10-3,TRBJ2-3,AVSNTDTQY
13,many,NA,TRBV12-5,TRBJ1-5,ASGLTFEGNQPQH
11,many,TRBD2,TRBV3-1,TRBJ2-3,ASSPFGGGTQY
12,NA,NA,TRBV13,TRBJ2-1,ASSWEGGYNEQF
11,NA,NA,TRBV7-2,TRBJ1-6,ASSARQNSPLH
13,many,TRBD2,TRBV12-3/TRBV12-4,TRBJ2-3,ASSSPGLSRDTQY
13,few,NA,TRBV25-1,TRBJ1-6,ASREGQIYNSPLH
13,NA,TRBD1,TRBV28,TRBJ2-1,ASSDSGTGIGEQF
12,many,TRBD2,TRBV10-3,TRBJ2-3,AASTSPETDTQY
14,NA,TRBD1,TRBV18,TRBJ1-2,ASSPSTGPSSYGYT
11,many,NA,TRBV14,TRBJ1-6,ASSPDTGLPLH
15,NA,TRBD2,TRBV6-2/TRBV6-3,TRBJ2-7,ASSAPLGSSGGDEQY
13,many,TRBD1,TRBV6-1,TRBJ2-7,ASRDQGAHKDEQY
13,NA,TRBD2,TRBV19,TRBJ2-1,ASSTLAGGPYEQF
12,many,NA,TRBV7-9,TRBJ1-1,ASSPPRMNTEAF
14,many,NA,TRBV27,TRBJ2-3,ASSLSSGPPTDTQY
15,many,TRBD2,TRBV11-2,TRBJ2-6,ASSLDGGGSGANVLT
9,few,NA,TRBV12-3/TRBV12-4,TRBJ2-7,ASTLSGSPD
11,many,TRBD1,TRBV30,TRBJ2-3,AWSGQGADTQY
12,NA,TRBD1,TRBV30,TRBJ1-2,AWRTTGGVGGYT
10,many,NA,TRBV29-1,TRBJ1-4,SGRISNEKLF
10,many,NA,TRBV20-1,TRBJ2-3,SARGRGDTQY
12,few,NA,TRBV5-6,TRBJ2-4,ASSYLGSKNIQY
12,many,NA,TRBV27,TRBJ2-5,ASSLAVSGETQY
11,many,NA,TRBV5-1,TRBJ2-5,ASSRTFQETQY
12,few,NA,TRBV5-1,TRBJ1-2,ASSLARGGYGYT
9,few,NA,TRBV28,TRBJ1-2,ASSSYHGYT
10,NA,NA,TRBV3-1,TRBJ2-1,ASSPEGGVQF
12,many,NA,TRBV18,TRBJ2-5,ASSPVGQGETQY